The clone carrying this T cell receptor beta chain was detected many times. This record comes from a study of blood T cells in healthy people across ages. Sample-barcoded 5' priming and a J-beta primer mix drove a second PCR of roughly 7 to 11 cycles. A single record per CDR3 protein comes from TCRdb applying MiXCR to the 5' RACE reads. This table holds some 320,000 distinct CDR3 sequences, 25% to 30% found once. Germline V gene lookup returns CDR1 KGHDR and CDR2 SFDVKD. This CDR3 comprises 12 residues. V gave up 7 bases and J gave up 3 bases, with 8 bases separating them. Sequenced input: blood. V usage is TRBV24-1 and J usage is TRBJ2-5, with a possible D match to TRBD1 (5 bases). This TCR was recovered from a woman aged 65 to 85 in good health. This chain's CDR3 is CATRSREETQYF. CDR3 nucleotide sequence: TGTGCCACCAGGTCCAGGGAAGAGACCCAGTACTTC.